This T cell receptor (beta chain) originates from a study of blood T cells in healthy people across ages. Every donor provided 9.5 to 10 milliliters of peripheral blood. Through a sample-barcoded 5' primer and a J-beta primer mix, a second PCR was run for roughly 7 to 12 cycles. TCRdb ran MiXCR on the 5' RACE reads and lists one entry per CDR3 protein. The sample shows about 1.8 million distinct CDR3 sequences, approximately 50% of them seen only once. Findings of the study overall: TCR beta diversity, measured per million T cells, fell in a roughly linear way with age.

V was cut by 1 base and J by 7 bases, with 11 bases left in between. The length of the CDR3 is 15 residues. Germline V gene lookup returns CDR1 SGHTA and CDR2 FQGNSA. For this clonotype: The antigen is undetermined.

The receptor was isolated from a woman in her thirties or forties in good health. V is TRBV7-2 and J is TRBJ1-6; D not certain. What was sequenced was blood. The CDR3 nucleotides are TGTGCCAGCAGCTTAGTAAGGTCCCTGAATTCACCCCTCCACTTT. Protein: CASSLVRSLNSPLHF.